These 18 T cell receptor beta chains were all obtained from the same sample, sequenced in a study of T cells in Graves' hyperthyroidism and ophthalmopathy. RNA transcripts were the template for amplifying TCR beta CDR3 regions. Carried out on the TCR CDR3, a first-round RT-PCR used the HTBI primer set. TCRdb passed the multiplex PCR reads through MiXCR, listing each CDR3 protein once. The sample has under 400,000 distinct CDR3 sequences; roughly 18% are singletons. The sequencing input was blood. The receptors shown here come from a woman aged 45-59 years with Graves' hyperthyroidism.

This clonotype was found a few times. This chain links TRBV20-1 with TRBJ2-4, with TRBD2 identical over 11 bases. The J segment lost 3 bases and the V segment lost 6 bases, leaving 7 bases of the junction unmatched. Germline values: CDR1 DFQATT, CDR2 SNEGSKA (reference sequence). The CDR3 totals 15 residues. The CDR3, as DNA: TGCAGTGCAACTAGCGGGGGTAGGGGCAAAAACATTCAGTACTTC. It specifies CSATSGGRGKNIQYF.

The chain recombines TRBV10-1 with TRBJ2-2, with TRBD1 matching 9 bases. The trim removed 3 bases at V and 4 bases at J, leaving 6 bases unmatched. Germline V gene lookup returns CDR1 WNHNN and CDR2 SYGVQD (reference sequence). This CDR3 is 16 amino acids long. The CDR3 is CASSDRTGEVTGELFF. Here the CDR3 DNA reads TGCGCCAGCAGTGATAGGACAGGGGAGGTCACCGGGGAGCTGTTTTTT.

This clonotype was picked up many times. The chain joins TRBV28 to TRBJ2-1, with D unresolved. Trimming pared 6 bases from V and 3 bases from J, leaving 12 bases between. CDR3 size: 14 residues. Germline CDR1 and CDR2: MDHEN and SYDVKM. The CDR3 region is CASRPSGLYNEQFF. DNA for the CDR3: TGTGCCAGCAGGCCCTCGGGCCTCTACAATGAGCAGTTCTTC. The variable domain in full, with the rest retrieved from reference TRBV28 and TRBJ2-1, is DVKVTQSSRYLVKRTGEKVFLECVQDMDHENMFWYRQDPGLGLRLIYFSYDVKMKEKGDIPEGYSVSREKKERFSLILESASTNQTSMYLCASRPSGLYNEQFFGPGTRLTVL.

The chain has TRBV12-3 or TRBV12-4 and TRBJ2-5, with 9 bases matching TRBD1. The CDR3 totals 15 residues. The V and J ends lost 6 bases and 4 bases, in that order; junction bases with no gene match: 9. CDR3 protein: CASSPGQGLGETQYF. CDR3 sequence (DNA): TGTGCCAGCAGCCCCGGACAGGGGTTAGGAGAGACCCAGTACTTC.

This clonotype has only a few counts. V gene TRBV6-1 combines with J gene TRBJ2-1; TRBD2 aligns across 7 bases. The germline CDR1 and CDR2 sequences are MNHNS and SASEGT. J was trimmed by 1 base and V by 10 bases; bases with no gene match: 10. This CDR3 contains 15 residues. The DNA of the CDR3 is TGTGCCACCCGAGGGGAGCGGGAATCCTACAATGAGCAGTTCTTC. Translation gives CATRGERESYNEQFF.

As regards this clonotype: A clone one base away is much larger, so this may be a read error. This chain connects TRBV6-2 or TRBV6-3 to TRBJ1-5, with D possibly matching TRBD1 (5 bases). The germline CDR1 and CDR2 sequences are MNHEY and SVGEGT. V lost 5 bases and J lost 6, with 20 bases in between. This CDR3 has 16 amino acids. CDR3 loop: CASSPPLRGTGQPQHF. The CDR3 DNA reads TGTGCCAGCAGTCCCCCGCTAAGGGGTACGGGTCAGCCCCAGCATTTT.

This clonotype was counted at least ten times. This chain uses TRBV7-9 with TRBJ2-5; 8 bases map to TRBD1. V gave up 8 bases and J gave up 4 bases; unmatched junction bases: 15. CDR1 is SEHNR and CDR2 is FQNEAQ in the germline V gene (reference sequence). CDR3 length: 16 amino acids. This chain's CDR3 is CASEKDRGTHRETQYF. In DNA, the CDR3 is TGTGCCAGCGAAAAAGACAGGGGCACCCACCGAGAGACCCAGTACTTC.

The V and J genes are TRBV6-1 and TRBJ2-1, with a weak D call TRBD1 (6 bases). The CDR3 runs to 13 residues. Per the germline V gene, CDR1 is MNHNS and CDR2 is SASEGT. Trimming took 0 bases from V and 8 from J, leaving 8 bases between them. This CDR3 reads CASSEAGGDEQFF. Here the CDR3 DNA reads TGTGCCAGCAGTGAAGCTGGGGGCGATGAGCAGTTCTTC.

The sample holds a few counts of this clonotype. The V gene is TRBV6-1, the J gene TRBJ2-7; TRBD1 matches at 7 bases. Unmatched junction bases numbered 8, after V lost 6 bases and J lost 0 bases. Germline CDR1 reads MNHNS; CDR2 reads SASEGT. The length of the CDR3 is 15 residues. The CDR3: CASRDRPSSSYEQYV. The CDR3 DNA reads TGTGCCAGCAGGGACAGGCCGTCATCCTCCTACGAGCAGTACGTC.

About this clonotype: A read error may produce the germline difference seen at one junction end. The chain uses TRBV10-3 and TRBJ2-7; perhaps TRBD1 as D (6 bases). CDR3 length equals 12 residues. Germline CDR1 ENHRY, CDR2 SYGVKD. This CDR3 is CAIQQGSDEQYF. The CDR3 nucleotides are TGTGCCATTCAACAGGGCTCCGACGAGCAGTACTTC.

The rearrangement joins TRBV6-1 to TRBJ1-6; no reliable D call. Germline CDR1 reads MNHNS; CDR2 reads SASEGT. V lost 7 bases, J lost 12 bases, and 16 bases lay in between. The CDR3 loop spans 13 amino acids. CDR3: CASTKQPDVPLHF. The CDR3 nucleotides read TGTGCCAGCACTAAGCAACCCGACGTACCCCTCCACTTT.

This clonotype was detected ten times or more. This chain connects TRBV6-2 or TRBV6-3 to TRBJ2-3, with a weak D call TRBD2 (6 bases). Germline CDR1 MNHEY, CDR2 SVGEGT. The V and J ends lost 1 base and 2 bases respectively, with 19 bases between them. CDR3 length: 18 amino acids. The CDR3 sequence: CASSYFPRASDYTDTQYF. The CDR3, as DNA: TGTGCCAGCAGTTACTTTCCCCGCGCTAGCGACTACACAGATACGCAGTATTTT.

The sample holds many counts of this clonotype. The V and J genes are TRBV7-3 and TRBJ2-1; 10 nucleotides line up with TRBD2. The trim removed 3 bases at V and 7 bases at J, leaving 6 bases unmatched. The CDR3 spans 15 residues. The germline V gene has CDR1 SGHTA and CDR2 FQGTGA. CDR3 sequence: CASSFSSGSGNEQFF. Written as DNA, the CDR3 is TGTGCCAGCAGCTTTTCTAGCGGGAGTGGGAATGAGCAGTTCTTC.

The rearrangement uses TRBV27 and TRBJ2-2, with TRBD1 matching over 7 bases. CDR1 MNHEY and CDR2 SMNVEV come from the germline V gene (reference sequence). The CDR3 totals 14 residues. Trimming cost V 4 bases and J 3 bases; bases outside gene matches: 2. The CDR3 spells CASSSQGDTGELFF. The CDR3, as DNA: TGTGCCAGCAGTTCGCAGGGGGACACCGGGGAGCTGTTTTTT.

The chain recombines TRBV7-2 with TRBJ2-6; 8 bases line up with TRBD1. Per germline, CDR1 SGHTA and CDR2 FQGNSA. The CDR3 covers 16 residues. The trim removed 5 bases at V and 2 bases at J, leaving 5 bases unmatched. CDR3 loop: CASSLTTGAGANVLTF. Written as DNA, the CDR3 is TGTGCCAGCAGCCTAACGACAGGGGCTGGGGCCAACGTCCTGACTTTC.

CDR3 in amino acids: CATAEGQGNTEAFF. DNA of the CDR3: TGTGCCACGGCGGAGGGACAGGGGAACACTGAAGCTTTCTTT. This chain uses TRBV10-3 with TRBJ1-1; 9 nucleotides agree with TRBD1. Germline CDR1 ENHRY, CDR2 SYGVKD. V trimming: 10 bases; J trimming: 1 base; junction bases outside the gene matches: 7. CDR3 size: 14 residues.

This clonotype was picked up a small number of times. The chain joins TRBV6-1 to TRBJ1-3; D is ambiguous. The germline V and J ends were trimmed by 4 bases and 8 bases, with 9 bases remaining between them. The CDR3 has 12 residues. From germline, CDR1 is MNHNS and CDR2 SASEGT. Here the CDR3 DNA reads TGTGCCAGCAGTGCCACAAAGGACACCATATATTTT. The encoded protein is CASSATKDTIYF.

The chain has TRBV5-1 and TRBJ2-3; tentative D call: TRBD1 (6 bases). Germline CDR1 is SGHRS and CDR2 is YFSETQ. The CDR3 has 14 residues. V dropped 6 bases and J dropped 0 bases, with 11 bases sitting between them. CDR3 nucleotides: TGCGCCAGCACCCAGGACAGAAGCACAGATACGCAGTATTTT. Translating gives CASTQDRSTDTQYF.